This TCR beta chain is drawn from a study of cytomegalovirus exposure and HLA in healthy donors. The PCR employed 60 Vbeta primers together with 13 Jbeta primers. The method was immunoSEQ multiplex PCR; TCRdb's version includes in-frame clones alone and lacks a portion of them. The sample includes approximately 100,000 clones, about four fifths seen only once; the top ten take approximately 1.5%. This CDR3 has 16 amino acids. Germline V CDR1 and CDR2: LNHDA, SQIVND (reference sequence). Trimming removed 2 bases from V and 6 bases from J, with 20 bases in between. General study results and limits: Most TCR sequences showed up rarely, but some public TCRs showed up in many donors.

A word on this clone: Its antigen is as yet unknown.

The receptor was derived from a middle-aged man in good health and CMV-seronegative. The V and J genes are TRBV19 and TRBJ2-7, with D perhaps TRBD2 (6 bases). Material for sequencing was PBMCs. CDR3: CASSIMGSMEGSEQYF. CDR3 coding DNA: TGTGCCAGTAGTATAATGGGGTCTATGGAGGGATCCGAGCAGTACTTC.